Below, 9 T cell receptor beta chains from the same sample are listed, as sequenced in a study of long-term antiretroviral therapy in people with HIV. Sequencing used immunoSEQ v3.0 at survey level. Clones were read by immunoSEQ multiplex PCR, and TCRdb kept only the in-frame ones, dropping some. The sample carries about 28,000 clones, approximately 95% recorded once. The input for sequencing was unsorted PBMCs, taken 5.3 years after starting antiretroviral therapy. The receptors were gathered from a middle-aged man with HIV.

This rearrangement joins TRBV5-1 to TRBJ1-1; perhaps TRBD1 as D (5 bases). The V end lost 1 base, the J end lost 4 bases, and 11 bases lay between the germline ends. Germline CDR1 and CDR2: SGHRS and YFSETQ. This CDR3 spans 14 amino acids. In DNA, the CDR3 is TGCGCCAGCAGCTTGAATCAGGGAGGCACTGAAGCTTTCTTT. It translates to CASSLNQGGTEAFF.

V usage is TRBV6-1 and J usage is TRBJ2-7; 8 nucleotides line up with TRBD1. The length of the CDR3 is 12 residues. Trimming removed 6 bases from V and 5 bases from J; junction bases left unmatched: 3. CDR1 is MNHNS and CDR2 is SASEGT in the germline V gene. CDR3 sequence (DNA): TGTGCCAGCAGATACAGGGGGGACGAGCAGTACTTC. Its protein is CASRYRGDEQYF.

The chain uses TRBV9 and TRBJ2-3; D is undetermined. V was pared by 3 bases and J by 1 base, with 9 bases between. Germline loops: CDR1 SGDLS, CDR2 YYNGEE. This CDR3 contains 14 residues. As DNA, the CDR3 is TGTGCCAGCAGCGCTCTCGGTGGCACAGATACGCAGTATTTT. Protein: CASSALGGTDTQYF.

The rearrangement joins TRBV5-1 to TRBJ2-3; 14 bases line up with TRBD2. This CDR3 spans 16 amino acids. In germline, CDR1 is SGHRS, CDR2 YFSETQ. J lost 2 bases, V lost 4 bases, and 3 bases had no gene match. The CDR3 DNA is TGCGCCAGCAGCAGGACTAGCGGGGGGCTCACAGATACGCAGTATTTT. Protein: CASSRTSGGLTDTQYF.

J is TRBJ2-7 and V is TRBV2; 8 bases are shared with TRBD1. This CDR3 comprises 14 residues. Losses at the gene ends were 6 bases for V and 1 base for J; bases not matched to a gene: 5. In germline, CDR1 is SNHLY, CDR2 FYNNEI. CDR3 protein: CASRVGQGSYEQYF. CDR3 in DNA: TGTGCCAGCAGGGTTGGACAGGGATCCTACGAGCAGTACTTC.

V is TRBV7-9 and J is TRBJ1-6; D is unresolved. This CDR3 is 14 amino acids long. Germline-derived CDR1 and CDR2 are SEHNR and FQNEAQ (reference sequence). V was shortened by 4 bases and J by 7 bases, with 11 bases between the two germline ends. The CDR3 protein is CASSSPGPNSPLHF. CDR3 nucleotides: TGTGCCAGCAGCTCCCCAGGCCCGAATTCACCCCTCCACTTT.

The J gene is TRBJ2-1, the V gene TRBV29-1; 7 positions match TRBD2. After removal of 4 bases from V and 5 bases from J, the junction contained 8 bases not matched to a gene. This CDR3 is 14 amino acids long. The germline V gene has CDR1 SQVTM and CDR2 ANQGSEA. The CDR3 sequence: CSVVRLAENNEQFF. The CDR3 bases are TGCAGCGTTGTTCGGCTAGCGGAGAACAATGAGCAGTTCTTC.

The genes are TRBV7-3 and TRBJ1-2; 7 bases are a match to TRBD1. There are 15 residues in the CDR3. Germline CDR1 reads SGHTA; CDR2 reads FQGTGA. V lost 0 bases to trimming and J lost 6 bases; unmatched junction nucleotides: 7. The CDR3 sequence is CASSLTGDRDNGYTF. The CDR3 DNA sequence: TGTGCCAGCAGCTTAACGGGAGACAGGGATAATGGCTACACCTTC.

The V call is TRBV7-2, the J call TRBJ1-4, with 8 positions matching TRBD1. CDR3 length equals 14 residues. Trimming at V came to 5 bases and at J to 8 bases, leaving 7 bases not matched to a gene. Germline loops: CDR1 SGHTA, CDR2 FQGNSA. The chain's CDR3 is CASSPRTGNEKLFF. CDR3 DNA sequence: TGTGCCAGCAGCCCTAGGACAGGGAACGAAAAACTGTTTTTT.